The rows below give T cell receptor beta chains drawn from one sample of a study of T cell responses to AZD1222 COVID-19 vaccine. Libraries were prepared by immunoSEQ multiplex PCR; TCRdb keeps only in-frame clonotypes and omits some of them. The table records more than 100,000 clones, over 75% of them present only once. Specimen: peripheral blood, collected on day 0 of AZD1222 vaccination. The receptors were sampled from an adult in good health. The CDR3 runs from the conserved cysteine through the conserved F or W. The D gene is left open where the match is weak. The size field is filled for only some rows; it gives once, few, many or a size class.

clone_size	v_call	j_call	d_call	cdr3_nt	cdr3_aa
.	TRBV19	TRBJ2-1	TRBD1	TGTGCCAGTAGTATGTGGCAGGGGGCTTTCTATGAGCAGTTCTTC	CASSMWQGAFYEQFF
.	TRBV3-1/TRBV3-2	TRBJ1-5	.	TGTGCCAGCAGCCATACGACGGATGCTCAGCCCCAGCATTTT	CASSHTTDAQPQHF
.	TRBV5-6	TRBJ2-2	.	TGTGCCAGCAGCTTGGGGGTCGGGGAGCTGTTTTTT	CASSLGVGELFF
.	TRBV9	TRBJ2-7	.	TGTGCCAGCAGCGTGGATGGGGGCTCCGGCGAGCAGTACTTC	CASSVDGGSGEQYF
few	TRBV10-3	TRBJ2-7	TRBD1	TGTGCCATCAGTGTATACACAGGGGGTTCCTACGAGCAGTACTTC	CAISVYTGGSYEQYF
.	TRBV25-1	TRBJ1-6	.	TGTGCCAGCAGTGAATTGTGGGTGGGGAATTCACCCCTCCACTTT	CASSELWVGNSPLHF
.	TRBV27	TRBJ2-7	.	TGTGCCAGCAGTTCATCCAGGGGACCCTACGAGCAGTACTTC	CASSSSRGPYEQYF
.	TRBV28	TRBJ2-7	.	TGTGCCAGTCTAGAAACAGGAGTCTTCTCCTACGAGCAGTACTTC	CASLETGVFSYEQYF
.	TRBV19	TRBJ2-5	TRBD1	TGTGCCAGTAGCTTCGGGACAGGATTCGGCAGGGAGACCCAGTACTTC	CASSFGTGFGRETQYF
.	TRBV2	TRBJ1-2	TRBD1	TGTGCCAGCACAGGGGGCGAGGGCTACACCTTC	CASTGGEGYTF
.	TRBV10-3	TRBJ1-3	.	TGTGCCATCAGTGATGTCGGGGGAGTCTCTGGAAACACCATATATTTT	CAISDVGGVSGNTIYF
.	TRBV6-5	TRBJ2-7	TRBD2	TGTGCCAGCAGCCGGGGGGGGGCGCGGGAGCAGTACTTC	CASSRGGAREQYF
.	TRBV7-3	TRBJ2-1	.	TGTGCCAGCAGCTCTAACAGGGAGGGGTACAATGAGCAGTTCTTC	CASSSNREGYNEQFF
.	TRBV13	TRBJ2-2	TRBD2	TGTGCCAGCAGCTTAGTTGCGGGGGATAACACCGGGGAGCTGTTTTTT	CASSLVAGDNTGELFF
.	TRBV5-1	TRBJ1-1	TRBD1	TGCGCCAGCAGCTTGCCCCGGACAGGGCAGGATACTGAAGCTTTCTTT	CASSLPRTGQDTEAFF
.	TRBV24-1	TRBJ1-5	TRBD1	TGTGCCACCAGTGCGGGAGGGGGCTATCAGCCCCAGCATTTT	CATSAGGGYQPQHF
.	TRBV9	TRBJ2-3	TRBD1	TGTGCCAGCAGTGACAGGGCGAGCGGGACAGGGTTAGCAGATACGCAGTATTTT	CASSDRASGTGLADTQYF
many	TRBV6-5	TRBJ1-2	TRBD1	TGTGCCAGCAGGACCCCGACAGGGTGGTACTATGGCTACACCTTC	CASRTPTGWYYGYTF
once	TRBV4-1	TRBJ2-1	.	TGCGCCAGCAGCCAAGATGAGGGAATAGGGCACAATGAGCAGTTCTTC	CASSQDEGIGHNEQFF
.	TRBV28	TRBJ1-4	.	TGTGCCACCCAGTTTCCCCCACCAGGAAAACTGTTTTTT	CATQFPPPGKLFF
.	TRBV18	TRBJ1-4	.	TGTGCCAGCTCACCTCCGAGTAATGAAAAACTGTTTTTT	CASSPPSNEKLFF
.	TRBV6-4	TRBJ2-3	TRBD1	TGTGCCAGCAGGGGGACAGGGGCTACCACAGATACGCAGTATTTT	CASRGTGATTDTQYF
.	TRBV11-2	TRBJ2-1	.	TGTGCCAGCAGCTTAGTAAGGGGCAGGGCCAACTACAATGAGCAGTTCTTC	CASSLVRGRANYNEQFF
.	TRBV5-8	TRBJ1-4	TRBD1	TGTGCCAGCAGCGAGGGACAGGGGCCAACTAATGAAAAACTGTTTTTT	CASSEGQGPTNEKLFF
.	TRBV28	TRBJ1-5	TRBD1	TGTGCCAGCCGAAGGGGACAGGGAAATCAGCCCCAGCATTTT	CASRRGQGNQPQHF
.	TRBV27	TRBJ2-2	TRBD2	TGTGCCAGCAGTCGCGGACTAGCGGGGGTCGGGGAGCTGTTTTTT	CASSRGLAGVGELFF
.	TRBV9	TRBJ1-3	.	TGTGCCAGCAGCGTAGAGGGTCCTGGAAACACCATATATTTT	CASSVEGPGNTIYF
.	TRBV6-2/TRBV6-3	TRBJ2-7	TRBD1	TGTGCCAGCAGTTACGTGCAGGGGGCGTCTGGAGAGCAGTACTTC	CASSYVQGASGEQYF
.	TRBV9	TRBJ1-4	.	TGTGCCAGCAGCGTAGGAACATTCGCAACTAATGAAAAACTGTTTTTT	CASSVGTFATNEKLFF
.	TRBV6-1	TRBJ1-5	TRBD1	TGTGCCAGCAGTGAGGGACAGGGGTGGGGACAGCCCCAGCATTTT	CASSEGQGWGQPQHF
.	TRBV4-3	TRBJ2-4	.	TGCGCCAGCAGCCAGGAACTTCGACGCACCAAAAACATTCAGTACTTC	CASSQELRRTKNIQYF
.	TRBV3-1/TRBV3-2	TRBJ2-7	.	TGTGCCAGCAGCCCCGTGGGTTCTTACGAGCAGTACTTC	CASSPVGSYEQYF
.	TRBV5-8	TRBJ2-1	TRBD2	TGTGCCAGCAGCTCCTTACGGGGGGGCGGACCCAATGAGCAGTTCTTC	CASSSLRGGGPNEQFF
.	TRBV28	TRBJ2-7	.	TGTGCCAGCAGCAACCCCTTTGACTGGGAGCAGTACTTC	CASSNPFDWEQYF
.	TRBV15	TRBJ1-3	.	TGTGCCACCAGCGGAGAGTTTCAGACTAAGGCCCACTCTGGAAACACCATATATTTT	CATSGEFQTKAHSGNTIYF
.	TRBV6-5	TRBJ2-7	.	TGTGCCAGCCAGGGGCCCTACGAGCAGTACTTC	CASQGPYEQYF
.	TRBV5-1	TRBJ1-3	.	TGCGCCAGCAGCTTGGGTCGGAGAGGTTCTGGAAACACCATATATTTT	CASSLGRRGSGNTIYF
few	TRBV5-1	TRBJ2-1	TRBD1	TGCGCCAGCAGCTTGAATCGGGACAGTTTATACAATGAGCAGTTCTTC	CASSLNRDSLYNEQFF
.	TRBV2	TRBJ2-7	.	TGTGCCAGCAGTGAATACCCAGAAATCACTCCCTACGAGCAGTACTTC	CASSEYPEITPYEQYF
.	TRBV4-3	TRBJ2-1	.	TGCGCCAGCAGCCCCCGCACCTACAATGAGCAGTTCTTC	CASSPRTYNEQFF
few	TRBV3-1/TRBV3-2	TRBJ2-1	TRBD2	TGTGCCAGCAGCCAAGGGGGACTAGCGGGGGAGGGTGAGCAGTTCTTC	CASSQGGLAGEGEQFF
.	TRBV21-1	TRBJ1-1	.	TGTGCCAGCAGCCAAAACAGGGGGGGCACTGAAGCTTTCTTT	CASSQNRGGTEAFF
.	TRBV19	TRBJ1-5	.	TGTGCCAGTAGTATAGATCGGGGGGGAAGCAATCAGCCCCAGCATTTT	CASSIDRGGSNQPQHF
.	TRBV28	TRBJ2-5	.	TGTGCCAGCGGGACGGCCGGAGGTCGAGAGACCCAGTACTTC	CASGTAGGRETQYF
.	TRBV5-4	TRBJ1-2	.	TGTGCCAGCAGGGTCCAGGGCTATGGCTACACCTTC	CASRVQGYGYTF
.	TRBV4-3	TRBJ2-1	TRBD2	TGCGCCAGCAGCCAAAACGATTGGACTAGCGGGCCCTACAATGAGCAGTTCTTC	CASSQNDWTSGPYNEQFF
few	TRBV5-6	TRBJ1-2	TRBD1	TGTGCCAGCAGCCGGGACAGGGGGGACGATGGCTACACCTTC	CASSRDRGDDGYTF
.	TRBV5-1	TRBJ2-7	TRBD2	TGCGCCAGCAGCGCCGGGAGGGAGAGCTCCTACGAGCAGTACTTC	CASSAGRESSYEQYF
.	TRBV18	TRBJ2-7	TRBD1	TGTGCCAGCTCCCTGCAGGCCGGGACAGGGACCTACGAGCAGTACTTC	CASSLQAGTGTYEQYF